This entry lists 5 T cell receptor beta chains sequenced from one sample in a study of control samples from healthy donors and cancer patients (dated by TCRdb to 2018 to 2021). The method was the immunoSEQ multiplex PCR assay. TCRdb holds this immuneACCESS table with in-frame rearrangements only. Some clones are missing; in checked studies, unresolved V genes explain under half, and the rest has no known cause. The sample records over 150,000 clones, roughly 94% of which are singletons. Less than 15% of the sample is in the top ten clones. The sequencing input was PBMCs. These receptors were obtained from a man in his sixties with colorectal cancer.

The chain recombines TRBV28 with TRBJ2-3; D unclear. Looked up from germline, CDR1 is MDHEN and CDR2 is SYDVKM. The CDR3 sequence is 14 residues long. Trimming shortened V by 4 bases and J by 2 bases, and 10 bases separated the two germline ends. The CDR3: CASSSQPTTDTQYF. The CDR3 coding sequence is TGTGCCAGCAGTTCTCAGCCGACCACAGATACGCAGTATTTT.

The genes are TRBV7-2 and TRBJ1-6; D is ambiguous. This CDR3 contains 16 residues. Germline V gene sequence: CDR1 SGHTA, CDR2 FQGNSA. Trimming took 1 base from V and 7 from J, leaving 14 bases between them. The CDR3 loop reads CASSLDFGGSNSPLHF. The CDR3 nucleotides are TGTGCCAGCAGCTTAGACTTTGGAGGGTCGAATTCACCCCTCCACTTT.

A note on this clone: Other DNA sequences in the same sample also yield this CDR3. V and J are TRBV9 and TRBJ1-2; 10 nucleotides match TRBD1. Germline V CDR1 and CDR2: SGDLS, YYNGEE. This CDR3 is 15 amino acids long. The trim removed 5 bases at V and 7 bases at J, leaving 11 bases unmatched. CDR3 loop: CASSLGTGELTGYTF. CDR3 DNA: TGTGCCAGCAGTCTTGGGACAGGGGAACTTACTGGCTACACCTTC.

This chain links TRBV28 with TRBJ1-2; D gene unclear. V gave up 8 bases and J gave up 4 bases, with 14 bases separating them. This CDR3 spans 13 amino acids. Germline CDR1 reads MDHEN; CDR2 reads SYDVKM. CDR3 protein: CASVNPGGYGYTF. The DNA for the CDR3 is TGTGCCAGCGTCAACCCGGGTGGCTATGGCTACACCTTC.

The genes are TRBV24-1 and TRBJ1-2; D is unclear. Germline CDR1 KGHDR, CDR2 SFDVKD. The CDR3 has 12 amino acids. V was pared by 0 bases and J by 3 bases, with 1 base between. In nucleotides, the CDR3 is TGTGCCACCAGTGATTTGTACTATGGCTACACCTTC. This gives the protein CATSDLYYGYTF.